The T cell receptor (beta chain) under discussion was sequenced for a study of shared T cell receptors in the human thymus. The CDR3 runs 15 residues. Per the germline V gene, CDR1 is SGHVS and CDR2 is FNYEAQ. The trim removed 5 bases at V and 9 bases at J, leaving 11 bases unmatched. The protocol was immunoSEQ multiplex PCR, while the TCRdb copy is restricted to in-frame clones and leaves out a portion. The sample holds hundreds of thousands of clones, over 75% seen once. These sequences were also reported in another study, on human thymus T cells. That source reports: The source of the thymus tissue was resections taken during corrective heart surgery. Thymic and blood repertoires showed apparently biased V and J gene usage. As related research reported, thymic repertoires overlapped highly among unrelated individuals.

The source material was thymocytes. This TCR was sampled from a girl in the first two years of life with a congenital heart defect. The gene calls are TRBV7-6 and TRBJ2-1, with TRBD2 matching 9 bases. The CDR3, as DNA: TGTGCCAGCAGCCCAGCGGGGGGAACGATACCTGAGCAGTTCTTC. Translation: CASSPAGGTIPEQFF.